This T cell receptor (beta chain) appears in the sequencing data of a study of human T cells and chemical hapten exposure. TCRdb independently ran MiXCR on the RACE reads; one entry per CDR3 protein. The sample shows approximately 340,000 distinct CDR3 sequences, approximately 6.3% of them seen only once. Time point: patch test 1, 2 weeks after DPC sensitization. Regarding treatment: therapeutic diphenylcyclopropenone sensitization with weekly scalp DPC. V lost 6 bases and J lost 4, with 10 bases in between. Germline CDR1 MNHEY, CDR2 SVGEGT. The CDR3 length is 13 residues. This clonotype was seen at least ten times.

The sequence derives from a woman aged 18-29 years with alopecia areata. Some clones in this sample may be carry-over from other donors' samples. The sample consisted of whole blood, taken in connection with sensitization to the hapten diphenylcyclopropenone (DPC). The chain joins TRBV6-2 or TRBV6-3 to TRBJ1-5, with D unclear. The CDR3 nucleotides read TGTGCCAGCAGAGTCACCCCGAATCAGCCCCAGCATTTT. Translated: CASRVTPNQPQHF.